This T cell receptor (beta chain) was sequenced for a study of blood T cell repertoires in COVID-19. About the study: PBMCs, B-cell-depleted T cells, or T cells were the source of the cDNA or gDNA that made up the material.

Original analysis: Amplified reference gene primers provided the basis for estimating nucleated cell counts. TCRdb's table, derived via immunoSEQ multiplex PCR, lists solely in-frame clones and lacks some. V and J calls plus clone size are reproduced from that table; the DNA served to infer D and trimming. The sample holds approximately 170,000 clones, roughly nine tenths seen once. The CDR3 sequence is 17 residues long. In germline, CDR1 is SGHVS, CDR2 FNYEAQ. The V gene end was trimmed by 5 bases and the J gene end by 5 bases; junction bases not matched to a gene: 15. Material: peripheral blood. The chain is built from TRBV7-6 and TRBJ1-5; 7 bases align to TRBD1. The receptor's source is an older man with acute or convalescent COVID-19. Here the CDR3 reads CASSLGPRGRGDQPQHF. Here the CDR3 DNA reads TGTGCCAGCAGCCTAGGCCCAAGGGGCAGGGGGGATCAGCCCCAGCATTTT.